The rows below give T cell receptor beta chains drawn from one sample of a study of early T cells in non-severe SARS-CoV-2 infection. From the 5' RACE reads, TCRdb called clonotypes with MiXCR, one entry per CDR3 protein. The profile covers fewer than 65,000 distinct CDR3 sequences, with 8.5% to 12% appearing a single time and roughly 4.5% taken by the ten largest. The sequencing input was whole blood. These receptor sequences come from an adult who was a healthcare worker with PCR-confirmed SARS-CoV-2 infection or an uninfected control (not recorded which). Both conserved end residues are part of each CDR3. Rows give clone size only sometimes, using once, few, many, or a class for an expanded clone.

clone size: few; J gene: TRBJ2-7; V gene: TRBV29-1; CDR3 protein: CSVVGRNEQYF
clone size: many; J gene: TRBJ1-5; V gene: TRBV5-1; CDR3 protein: CASSLGVGQPQHF
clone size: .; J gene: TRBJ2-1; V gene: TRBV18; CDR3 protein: CASSPTSGGPYNEQFF
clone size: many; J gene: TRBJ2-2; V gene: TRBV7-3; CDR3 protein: CASSLIRPSGTGELFF
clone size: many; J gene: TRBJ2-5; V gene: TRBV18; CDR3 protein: CASSPEGRTGPQETQYF
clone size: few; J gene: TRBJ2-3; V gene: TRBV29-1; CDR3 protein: CSAMWGGSQYF
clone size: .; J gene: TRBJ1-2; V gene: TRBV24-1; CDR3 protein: CATSDYNYGYTF
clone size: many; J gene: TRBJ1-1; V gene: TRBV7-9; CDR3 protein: CASSSDSLNTEAFF
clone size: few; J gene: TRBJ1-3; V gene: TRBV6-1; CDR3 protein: CASSLGHFSGNTIYF
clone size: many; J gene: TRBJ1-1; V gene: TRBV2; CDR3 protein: CASSDNRGSEAFF
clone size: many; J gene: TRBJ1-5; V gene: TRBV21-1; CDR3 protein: CASSKKASPNQPQHF
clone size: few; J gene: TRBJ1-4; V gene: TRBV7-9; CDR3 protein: CASSETTGFGEKLFF
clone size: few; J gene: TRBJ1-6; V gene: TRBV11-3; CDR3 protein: CASSLSPLRRSYNSPLHF
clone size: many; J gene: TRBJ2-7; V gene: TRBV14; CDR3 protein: CASSPAGTGSYEQYF
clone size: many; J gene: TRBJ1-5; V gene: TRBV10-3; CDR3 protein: CAISLGTVNSNQPQHF
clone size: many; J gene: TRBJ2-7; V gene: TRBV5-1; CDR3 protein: CASSLFRDMGSEQYF
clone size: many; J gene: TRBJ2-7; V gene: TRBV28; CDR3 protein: CASSANGGGRIYEQYF
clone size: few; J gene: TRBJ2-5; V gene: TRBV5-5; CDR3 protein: CASSLGVGSPSQYF
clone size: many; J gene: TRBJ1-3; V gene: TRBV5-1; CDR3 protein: CASSLVPGSGNTIYF
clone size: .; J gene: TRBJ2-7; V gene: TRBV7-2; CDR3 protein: CASSLVGGTYEQYF
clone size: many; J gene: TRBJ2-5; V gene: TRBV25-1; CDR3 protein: CASSAKTTNQETQYF
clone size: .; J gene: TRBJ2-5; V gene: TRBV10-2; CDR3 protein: CASSENGLAGTQETQYF
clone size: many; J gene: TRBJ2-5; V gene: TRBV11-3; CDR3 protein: CASSSAQGWRETQYF
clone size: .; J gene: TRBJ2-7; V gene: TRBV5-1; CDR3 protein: CASSLDPSYEQYF
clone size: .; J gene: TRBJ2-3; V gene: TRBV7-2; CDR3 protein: CASSPSSDTQYF
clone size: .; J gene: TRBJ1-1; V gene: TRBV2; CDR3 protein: CASTLTEAFF
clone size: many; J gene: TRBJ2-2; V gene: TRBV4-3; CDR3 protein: CASSQEYGWNTGELFF
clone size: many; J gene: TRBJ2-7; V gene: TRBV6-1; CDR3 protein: CASERQGLYEQYF
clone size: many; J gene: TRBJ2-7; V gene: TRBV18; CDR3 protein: CASSRDSPWGLAGGSYEQYF
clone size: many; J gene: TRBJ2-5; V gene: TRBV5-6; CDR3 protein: CASTAPGLASGETQYF
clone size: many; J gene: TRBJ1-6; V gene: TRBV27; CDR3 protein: CASMSSARGDSPLHF
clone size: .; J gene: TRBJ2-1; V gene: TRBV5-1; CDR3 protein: CASSLMGDFNEQFF
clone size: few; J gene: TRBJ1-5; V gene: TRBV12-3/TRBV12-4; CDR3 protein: CASSSDRVDQPQHF
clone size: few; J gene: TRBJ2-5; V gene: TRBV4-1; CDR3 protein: CASSKVIQETQYF
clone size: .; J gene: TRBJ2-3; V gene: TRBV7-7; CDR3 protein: CASSMGLAGTDTQYF
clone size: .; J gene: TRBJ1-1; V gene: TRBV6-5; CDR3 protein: CASRGVGAVSEAFF
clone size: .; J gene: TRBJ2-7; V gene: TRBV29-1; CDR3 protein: CSVLRGGREQYF
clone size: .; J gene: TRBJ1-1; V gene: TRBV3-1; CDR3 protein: CASSQGTGGIEAFF
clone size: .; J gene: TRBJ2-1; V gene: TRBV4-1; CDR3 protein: CASSGGPEQFF
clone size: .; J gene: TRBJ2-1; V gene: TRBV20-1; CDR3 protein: CSASSLQSSYNEQFF
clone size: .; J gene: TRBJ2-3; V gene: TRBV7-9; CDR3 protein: CASSPGGAADTQYF
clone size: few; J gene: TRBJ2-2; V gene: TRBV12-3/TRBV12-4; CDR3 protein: CASSLRSIAGTNTGELFF
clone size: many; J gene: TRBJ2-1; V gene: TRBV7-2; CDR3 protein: CASSFGFSRYNEQFF
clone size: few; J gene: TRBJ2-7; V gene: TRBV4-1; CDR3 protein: CASSQDGTSGKYEQYF
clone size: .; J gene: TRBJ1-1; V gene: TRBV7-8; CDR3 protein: CASSLEGYPTEASF
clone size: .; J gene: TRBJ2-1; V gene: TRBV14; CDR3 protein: CASSRSRGREQFF